This TCR beta chain appears in the sequencing data of a study of siplizumab effects on memory and regulatory T cells. Study outcomes and limitations: Just a small share of alloreactive clones was traced back to unstimulated subsets. Apparently more diverse than memory cells, naive T cells also seemed major alloresponse contributors.

This clone was recorded only once. Its antigen remains unidentified. V lost 4 bases, J lost 1 base, and 6 bases stayed unmatched. Germline CDR1 and CDR2: SQVTM and ANQGSEA. CDR3 length equals 15 residues. Sequenced by immunoSEQ multiplex PCR; TCRdb stores in-frame clones only, minus some. The sample carries tens of thousands of clones, around 97% recorded once. The receptor's source is a human donor in good health. V gene TRBV29-1 combines with J gene TRBJ2-4, with TRBD1 matching over 8 bases. The material sequenced was naive CD4+ T cells sorted from blood. CDR3: CSVAGGAMAKNIQYF. The CDR3 region has the DNA TGCAGCGTTGCAGGGGGCGCGATGGCCAAAAACATTCAGTACTTC.